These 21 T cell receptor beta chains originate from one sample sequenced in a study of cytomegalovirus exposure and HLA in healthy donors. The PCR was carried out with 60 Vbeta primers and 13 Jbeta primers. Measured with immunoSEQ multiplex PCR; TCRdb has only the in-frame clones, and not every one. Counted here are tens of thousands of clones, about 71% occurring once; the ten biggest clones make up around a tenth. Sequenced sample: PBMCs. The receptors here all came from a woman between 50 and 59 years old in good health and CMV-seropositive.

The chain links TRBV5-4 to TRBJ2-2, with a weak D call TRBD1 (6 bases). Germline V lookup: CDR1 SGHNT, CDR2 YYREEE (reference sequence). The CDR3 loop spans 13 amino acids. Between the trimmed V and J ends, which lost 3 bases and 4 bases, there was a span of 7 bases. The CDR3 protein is CASSSDSTGELFF. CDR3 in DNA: TGTGCCAGCAGCTCGGACAGCACCGGGGAGCTGTTTTTT.

Here the CDR3 reads CASSTGNNQPQHF. Here the CDR3 DNA reads TGTGCCAGCAGCACAGGGAACAATCAGCCCCAGCATTTT. The chain joins TRBV2 to TRBJ1-5; perhaps TRBD1 as D (6 bases). Germline-derived CDR1 and CDR2 are SNHLY and FYNNEI. This CDR3 has 13 amino acids. The ends were cut back, 6 bases at V and 3 bases at J, with 9 bases in the middle. Supplemented by reference TRBV2 and TRBJ1-5, the full variable domain reads EPEVTQTPSHQVTQMGQEVILRCVPISNHLYFYWYRQILGQKVEFLVSFYNNEISEKSEIFDDQFSVERPDGSNFTLKIRSTKLEDSAMYFCASSTGNNQPQHFGDGTRLSIL.

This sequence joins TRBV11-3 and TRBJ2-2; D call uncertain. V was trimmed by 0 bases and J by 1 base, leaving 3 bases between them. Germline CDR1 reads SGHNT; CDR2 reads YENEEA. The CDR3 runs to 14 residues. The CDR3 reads CASSLDGNTGELFF. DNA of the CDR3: TGTGCCAGCAGCTTAGACGGGAACACCGGGGAGCTGTTTTTT.

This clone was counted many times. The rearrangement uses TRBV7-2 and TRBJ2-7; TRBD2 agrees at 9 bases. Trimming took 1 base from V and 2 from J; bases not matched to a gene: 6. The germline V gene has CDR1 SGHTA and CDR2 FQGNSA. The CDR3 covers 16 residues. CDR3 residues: CASSLEGSGRTYEQYF. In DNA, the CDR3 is TGTGCCAGCAGCTTAGAAGGGAGCGGGAGGACCTACGAGCAGTACTTC.

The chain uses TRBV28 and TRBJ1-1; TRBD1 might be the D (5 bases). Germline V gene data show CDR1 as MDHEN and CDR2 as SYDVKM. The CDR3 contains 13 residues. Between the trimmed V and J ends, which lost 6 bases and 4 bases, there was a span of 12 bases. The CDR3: CASSPLGGTEAFF. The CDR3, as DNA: TGTGCCAGCAGCCCATTGGGGGGCACTGAAGCTTTCTTT.

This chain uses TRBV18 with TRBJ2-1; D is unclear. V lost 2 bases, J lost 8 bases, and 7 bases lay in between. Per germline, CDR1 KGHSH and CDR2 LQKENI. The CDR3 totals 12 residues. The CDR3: CASSPGRYEQFF. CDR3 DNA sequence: TGTGCCAGCTCACCAGGCCGATATGAGCAGTTCTTC.

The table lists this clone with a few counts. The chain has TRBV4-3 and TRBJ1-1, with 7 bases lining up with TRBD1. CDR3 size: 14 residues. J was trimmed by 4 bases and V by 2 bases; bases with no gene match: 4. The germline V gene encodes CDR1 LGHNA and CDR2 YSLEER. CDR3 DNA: TGCGCCAGCAGCCAACATACAGGGGTCACTGAAGCTTTCTTT. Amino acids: CASSQHTGVTEAFF.

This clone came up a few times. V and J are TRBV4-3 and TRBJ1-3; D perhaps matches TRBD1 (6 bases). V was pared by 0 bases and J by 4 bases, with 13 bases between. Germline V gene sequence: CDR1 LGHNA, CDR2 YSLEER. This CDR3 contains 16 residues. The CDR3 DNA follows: TGCGCCAGCAGCCAAGAACGGGGGGCTTGGGGAAACACCATATATTTT. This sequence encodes CASSQERGAWGNTIYF.

The DNA of the CDR3 is TGTGCCAGCAGGGGGACTAGCGGGAGGTATGAGACCCAGTACTTC. Encoded protein: CASRGTSGRYETQYF. This chain uses TRBV6-5 with TRBJ2-5; 15 bases align to TRBD2. This CDR3 region has 15 residues. Trimming at V came to 6 bases and at J to 5 bases, leaving 4 bases not matched to a gene. Germline CDR1 reads MNHEY; CDR2 reads SVGAGI.

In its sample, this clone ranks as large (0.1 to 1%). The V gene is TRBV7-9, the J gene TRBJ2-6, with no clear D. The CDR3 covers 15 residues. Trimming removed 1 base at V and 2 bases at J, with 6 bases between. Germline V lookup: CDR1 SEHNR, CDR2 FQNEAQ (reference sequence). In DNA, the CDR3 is TGTGCCAGCAGCTTAGGAGTAACTGGGGCCAACGTCCTGACTTTC. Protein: CASSLGVTGANVLTF. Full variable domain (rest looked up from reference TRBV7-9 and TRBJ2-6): DTGVSQNPRHKITKRGQNVTFRCDPISEHNRLYWYRQTLGQGPEFLTYFQNEAQLEKSRLLSDRFSAERPKGSFSTLEIQRTEQGDSAMYLCASSLGVTGANVLTFGAGSRLTVL.

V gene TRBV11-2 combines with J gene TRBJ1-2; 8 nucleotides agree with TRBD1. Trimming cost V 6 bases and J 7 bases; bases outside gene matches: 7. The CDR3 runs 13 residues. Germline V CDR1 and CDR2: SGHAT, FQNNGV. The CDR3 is CASSTGGRLGYTF. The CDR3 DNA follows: TGTGCCAGCAGTACAGGGGGGCGTCTTGGCTACACCTTC.

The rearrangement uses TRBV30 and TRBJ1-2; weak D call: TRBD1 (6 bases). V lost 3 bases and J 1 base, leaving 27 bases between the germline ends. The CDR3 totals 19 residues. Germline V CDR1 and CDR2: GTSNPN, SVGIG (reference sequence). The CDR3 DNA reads TGTGCCTGGAGGCCCATTCCAGGGGCCAGAATACTTTTTAACTATGGCTACACCTTC. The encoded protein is CAWRPIPGARILFNYGYTF.

The CDR3 DNA is TGTGCCAGCAGCTTAAGGGACTCCCCCTACGAGCAGTACTTC. Residues: CASSLRDSPYEQYF. The gene calls are TRBV11-2 and TRBJ2-7; D may be TRBD2 (6 bases). Germline V lookup: CDR1 SGHAT, CDR2 FQNNGV. The CDR3 is made up of 14 amino acids. Trimming left V 2 bases short and J 2 bases short, with 10 bases between.

The CDR3 bases are TGCGCCAGCAGCCAAGGCGGGTGGGCGGGAGGCCCGATCGAGCAGTACTTC. Residues: CASSQGGWAGGPIEQYF. The V and J genes are TRBV4-3 and TRBJ2-7; 8 nucleotides align to TRBD2. The germline CDR1 and CDR2 sequences are LGHNA and YSLEER. V lost 1 base to trimming and J lost 6 bases; unmatched junction nucleotides: 14. The CDR3 length is 17 residues.

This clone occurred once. CDR3 amino acids: CASSVGPGQGPYEQYF. The CDR3 coding sequence is TGTGCCAGCAGCGTCGGCCCGGGACAGGGTCCCTACGAGCAGTACTTC. This chain uses TRBV9 with TRBJ2-7; TRBD1 matches at 9 bases. Trimming cost V 2 bases and J 2 bases; bases outside gene matches: 8. This CDR3 comprises 16 residues. The V gene's germline CDR1 is SGDLS and CDR2 YYNGEE.

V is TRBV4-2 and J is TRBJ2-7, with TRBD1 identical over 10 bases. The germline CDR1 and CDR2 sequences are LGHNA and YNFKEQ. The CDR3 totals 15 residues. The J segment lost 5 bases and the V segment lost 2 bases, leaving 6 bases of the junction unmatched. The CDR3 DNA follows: TGTGCCAGCAGCCAACCTGGGACAGGGGCTAACGAGCAGTACTTC. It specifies CASSQPGTGANEQYF.

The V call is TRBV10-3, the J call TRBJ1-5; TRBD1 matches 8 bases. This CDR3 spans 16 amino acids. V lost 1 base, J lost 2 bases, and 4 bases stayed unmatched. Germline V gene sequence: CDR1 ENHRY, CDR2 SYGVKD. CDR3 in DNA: TGTGCCATCAGTGAGTTTCTACAGGGGGGCAATCAGCCCCAGCATTTT. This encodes CAISEFLQGGNQPQHF.

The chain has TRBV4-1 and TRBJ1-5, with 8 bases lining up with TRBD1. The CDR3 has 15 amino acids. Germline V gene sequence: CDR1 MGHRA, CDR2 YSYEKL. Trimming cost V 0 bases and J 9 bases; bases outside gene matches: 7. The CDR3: CASSQDGDRHGPQHF. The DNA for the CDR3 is TGCGCCAGCAGCCAAGATGGGGACAGGCACGGGCCCCAGCATTTT.

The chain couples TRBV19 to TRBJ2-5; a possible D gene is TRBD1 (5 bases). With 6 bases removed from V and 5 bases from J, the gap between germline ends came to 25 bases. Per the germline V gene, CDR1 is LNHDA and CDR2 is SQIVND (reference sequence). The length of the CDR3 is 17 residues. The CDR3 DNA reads TGTGCCAGTAGCCCCCTTAGTCAGGGTCGGAGAGCGGAGACCCAGTACTTC. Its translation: CASSPLSQGRRAETQYF.

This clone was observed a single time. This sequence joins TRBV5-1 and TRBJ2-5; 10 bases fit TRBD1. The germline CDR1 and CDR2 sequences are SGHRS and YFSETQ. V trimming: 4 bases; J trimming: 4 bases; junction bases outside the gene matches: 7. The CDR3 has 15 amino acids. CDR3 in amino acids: CASSERGQGIETQYF. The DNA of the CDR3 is TGCGCCAGCAGCGAGAGGGGACAGGGGATAGAGACCCAGTACTTC.

CDR3 in amino acids: CASSLRGLTIGQPQHF. The CDR3, as DNA: TGTGCCAGCAGCTTGAGGGGACTGACAATAGGTCAGCCCCAGCATTTT. V usage is TRBV5-6 and J usage is TRBJ1-5; D is possibly TRBD1 (5 bases). Between the trimmed V and J ends, which lost 1 base and 6 bases, there was a span of 17 bases. The germline CDR1 and CDR2 sequences are SGHDT and YYEEEE. The length of the CDR3 is 16 residues.